What follows is one T cell receptor (beta chain) and its context. The target antigen is unknown. The data stem from a study of T cell clusters in autoimmune cytopenias. About 37,500 genome equivalents of blood DNA were amplified for TRB. TRB was amplified by touch-down multiplex PCR, primer pools A and B combined. TCRdb re-analyzed the multiplex PCR reads; it lists each CDR3 protein once, without DNA. This table lists roughly 5,000 distinct CDR3 sequences. This CDR3 comprises 17 residues. Germline CDR1 is DFQATT and CDR2 is SNEGSKA (reference sequence). Findings and limits, study-wide: Exclusive TRB clusters were about 3-fold more numerous in healthy donors than in active autoimmune hepatitis. Clustering suggested that physiological T cell clusters were missing in primary autoimmune cytopenia patients.

These data also formed part of another study, on T cell repertoires in aging, cancer and after chemotherapy. That work adds: Over several months to years, re-sampled healthy donor repertoires clearly shared clones.

Source material: peripheral blood. The chain has TRBV20-1 and TRBJ2-1; the D gene TCRdb calls, TRBD1, cannot be checked with no DNA. This TCR came from a human donor in good health. CDR3 residues: CSALDRGPRGSYNEQFF.